Shown below are 14 T cell receptor beta chains from a single sample sequenced in a study of blood T cell repertoires in COVID-19. Profiling relied on immunoSEQ multiplex PCR, and the TCRdb table lists in-frame clones only, not all of them. In the table there are hundreds of thousands of clones, 80% to 85% of which are singletons. Specimen: peripheral blood. Receptor source: a man aged 35 to 55 with acute or convalescent COVID-19.

This chain joins TRBV4-1 and TRBJ2-7, with no clear D. Germline V gene sequence: CDR1 MGHRA, CDR2 YSYEKL. This CDR3 has 13 residues. V lost 1 base and J 3 bases, leaving 7 bases between the germline ends. The CDR3 nucleotides read TGCGCCAGCAGCCAAGGAAACGGCTACGAGCAGTACTTC. Its translation is CASSQGNGYEQYF.

The CDR3 DNA is TGTGCCATCAGTTTGGACAGGGTGGGGAATCAGCCCCAGCATTTT. This sequence encodes CAISLDRVGNQPQHF. This chain uses TRBV10-3 with TRBJ1-5, with TRBD1 matching 8 bases. Germline-derived CDR1 and CDR2 are ENHRY and SYGVKD. There are 15 residues in the CDR3. J gave up 4 bases and V 5 bases, and 7 bases lay outside the gene matches.

The table lists this clone with a count of one. The J gene is TRBJ2-3, the V gene TRBV6-5; no clear D gene. V was trimmed by 9 bases and J by 3 bases, leaving 13 bases between them. This CDR3 has 13 residues. CDR1 is MNHEY and CDR2 is SVGAGI in the germline V gene. The CDR3 nucleotides read TGTGCCAGTGGGTACGCTAGTACAGATACGCAGTATTTT. Protein sequence: CASGYASTDTQYF.

The V call is TRBV5-8, the J call TRBJ1-5, with unresolved D. This CDR3 contains 12 residues. Germline values: CDR1 SGHTS, CDR2 YDEGEE. Trimming took off 2 bases at V and 7 bases at J, with 7 bases between the two ends. The CDR3 sequence is CASSLRQQPQHF. The CDR3 bases are TGTGCCAGCAGCTTACGACAACAGCCCCAGCATTTT. Variable domain in full (rest from reference TRBV5-8 and TRBJ1-5): EAGVTQSPTHLIKTRGQQATLRCSPISGHTSVYWYQQALGLGLQFLLWYDEGEERNRGNFPPRFSGRQFPNYSSELNVNALELEDSALYLCASSLRQQPQHFGDGTRLSIL.

This clone was seen once. This sequence joins TRBV5-6 and TRBJ1-4; the D gene is possibly TRBD1 (5 bases). V was cut by 2 bases and J by 7 bases, with 12 bases left in between. The V gene's germline CDR1 is SGHDT and CDR2 YYEEEE. The CDR3 contains 14 residues. CDR3 in amino acids: CASSFGGLGEKLFF. The CDR3 nucleotides are TGTGCCAGCAGCTTCGGGGGATTGGGTGAAAAACTGTTTTTT.

The chain is built from TRBV12-3 or TRBV12-4 and TRBJ2-1; D is uncertain. This CDR3 contains 11 residues. The V gene lost 5 bases and the J gene lost 9 bases, with 8 bases spanning the gap. This CDR3 reads CASSRSGEQFF. CDR3 sequence (DNA): TGTGCCAGCAGTAGATCCGGTGAGCAGTTCTTC.

V is TRBV12-3 or TRBV12-4 and J is TRBJ1-3; D unresolved. This CDR3 contains 13 residues. V shed 3 bases and J shed 9 bases, with 12 bases lying between them. The DNA of the CDR3 is TGTGCCAGCAGTTTGGAGGTGACCGGCACCATATATTTT. This encodes CASSLEVTGTIYF.

The chain employs TRBV7-9 and TRBJ1-6, with 9 bases matching TRBD1. Germline values: CDR1 SEHNR, CDR2 FQNEAQ (reference sequence). V dropped 8 bases and J dropped 9; count of bases not matched to a gene: 14. This CDR3 region has 16 residues. The CDR3 spells CASRNPGQGGFSPLHF. In DNA form, the CDR3 reads TGTGCCAGCCGAAATCCGGGACAGGGTGGGTTTTCACCCCTCCACTTT.

This chain links TRBV7-8 with TRBJ2-2; 10 nucleotides match TRBD2. With V trimmed by 4 bases and J by 4 bases, 6 bases remained unmatched. Germline values: CDR1 SGHVS, CDR2 FQNEAQ. The CDR3 loop spans 16 amino acids. CDR3 nucleotides: TGTGCCAGCAGCTCCAAGCGGACTAGCGGCACCGGGGAGCTGTTTTTT. This encodes CASSSKRTSGTGELFF.

This clone showed up just a few times. The chain carries TRBV7-3 and TRBJ1-1; D is undetermined. The germline gives CDR1 SGHTA, CDR2 FQGTGA. The CDR3 runs to 15 residues. The V end was cut by 1 base, the J end by 2 bases, with 11 bases between. The CDR3 bases are TGTGCCAGCAGCTTAAACCAAGGACTAAACACTGAAGCTTTCTTT. This gives the protein CASSLNQGLNTEAFF. Full variable domain (outside the CDR3, taken from reference TRBV7-3 and TRBJ1-1): GAGVSQTPSNKVTEKGKYVELRCDPISGHTALYWYRQSLGQGPEFLIYFQGTGAADDSGLPNDRFFAVRPEGSVSTLKIQRTERGDSAVYLCASSLNQGLNTEAFFGQGTRLTVV.

V and J are TRBV6-5 and TRBJ2-2; 11 nucleotides align to TRBD2. V lost 10 bases and J lost 5; bases outside the gene matches: 6. The germline gives CDR1 MNHEY, CDR2 SVGAGI. CDR3 length: 14 amino acids. CDR3 in amino acids: CATTSGRRTGELFF. The CDR3 DNA follows: TGTGCCACAACTAGCGGGAGACGGACCGGGGAGCTGTTTTTT.

This rearrangement joins TRBV12-3 or TRBV12-4 to TRBJ1-2; a possible D gene is TRBD1 (6 bases). This CDR3 comprises 13 residues. Trimming took off 7 bases at V and 2 bases at J, with 11 bases between the two ends. CDR3 sequence reads: CASTLDRNYGYTF. In nucleotides, the CDR3 is TGTGCCAGCACCCTCGACAGGAACTATGGCTACACCTTC.

This rearrangement joins TRBV4-2 to TRBJ2-7; 7 bases are shared with TRBD2. From germline, CDR1 is LGHNA and CDR2 YNFKEQ. The trim removed 0 bases at V and 0 bases at J, leaving 14 bases unmatched. The length of the CDR3 is 19 residues. The CDR3 DNA reads TGTGCCAGCAGCCAAGAATGGCTAGCGGACCCGAAGAGCTCCTACGAGCAGTACTTC. This gives the protein CASSQEWLADPKSSYEQYF.

The chain employs TRBV5-6 and TRBJ2-7, with 9 bases that match TRBD2. With 1 base clipped from V and 4 bases from J, the junction kept 6 bases outside the gene matches. Germline CDR1 is SGHDT and CDR2 is YYEEEE. The CDR3 sequence is 15 residues long. CDR3 loop: CASSLTGTSWYEQYF. CDR3 nucleotides: TGTGCCAGCAGCTTGACCGGGACTAGCTGGTACGAGCAGTACTTC.